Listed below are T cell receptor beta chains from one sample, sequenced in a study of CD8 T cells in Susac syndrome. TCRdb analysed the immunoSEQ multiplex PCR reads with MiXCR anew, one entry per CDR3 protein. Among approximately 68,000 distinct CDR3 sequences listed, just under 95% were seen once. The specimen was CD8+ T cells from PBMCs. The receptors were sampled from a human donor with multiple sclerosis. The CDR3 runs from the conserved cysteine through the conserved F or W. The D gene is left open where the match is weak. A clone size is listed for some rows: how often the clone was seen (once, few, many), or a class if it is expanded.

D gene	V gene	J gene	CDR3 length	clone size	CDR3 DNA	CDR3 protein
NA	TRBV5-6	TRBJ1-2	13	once	TGTGCCAGCAGCTTGGTCTTAGAAGAAAGCTACACCTTC	CASSLVLEESYTF
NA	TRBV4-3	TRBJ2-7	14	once	TGCGCCAGCAGCCAAGACCCCGCGACCTACGAGCAGTACTTC	CASSQDPATYEQYF
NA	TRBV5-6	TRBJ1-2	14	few	TGTGCCAGCAGCTTGGGGACAGCTAACTATGGCTACACCTTC	CASSLGTANYGYTF
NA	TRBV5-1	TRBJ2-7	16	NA	TGCGCCAGCAGCTTGGAATGGGGACGGAAAACCTACGAGCAGTACTTC	CASSLEWGRKTYEQYF
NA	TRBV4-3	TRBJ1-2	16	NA	TGCGCCAGCAGCCAATCCTCGTTGACAGCCAACTATGGCTACACCTTC	CASSQSSLTANYGYTF
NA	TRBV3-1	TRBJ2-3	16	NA	TGTGCCAGCAGCCAAGGTGCGGGGCGGGGCGCAGATACGCAGTATTTT	CASSQGAGRGADTQYF
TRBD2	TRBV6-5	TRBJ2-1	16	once	TGTGCCAGCAGTTACTCGGGGGGGACTGACTACAATGAGCAGTTCTTC	CASSYSGGTDYNEQFF
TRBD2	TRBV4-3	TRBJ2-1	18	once	TGCGCCAGCAGCCAGGGCAGGGCTAGCGGGGTTTCCTACAATGAGCAGTTCTTC	CASSQGRASGVSYNEQFF
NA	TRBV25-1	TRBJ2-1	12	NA	TGTGCCAGCAGTGACCTTTCCAATGAGCAGTTCTTC	CASSDLSNEQFF
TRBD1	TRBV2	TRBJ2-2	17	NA	TGTGCCAGCAGTGAACCCGCCCAGGGGGCGAACACCGGGGAGCTGTTTTTT	CASSEPAQGANTGELFF
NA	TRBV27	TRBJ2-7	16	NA	TGTGCCAGCAGTTTACATGGGCAGGGTAGCTCCTACGAGCAGTACTTC	CASSLHGQGSSYEQYF
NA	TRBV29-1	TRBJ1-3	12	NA	TGCAGCATCTGGACGGTGGGGAACACCATATATTTT	CSIWTVGNTIYF
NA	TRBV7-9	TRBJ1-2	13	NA	TGTGCCAGCAGCTTCGGGTCCCTCTATGGCTACACCTTC	CASSFGSLYGYTF
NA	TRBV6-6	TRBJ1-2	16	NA	TGTGCCAGCAGTTACTCCGTTCAGGGGAGCGGCTATGGCTACACCTTC	CASSYSVQGSGYGYTF
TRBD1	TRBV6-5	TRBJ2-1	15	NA	TGTGCCAGCAGTACCCGGGACAGACCCTACAATGAGCAGTTCTTC	CASSTRDRPYNEQFF
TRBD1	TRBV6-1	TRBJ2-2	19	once	TGTGCCAGCAGCCACGGTTGGAGGACGACAGGGGTGAACACCGGGGAGCTGTTTTTT	CASSHGWRTTGVNTGELFF
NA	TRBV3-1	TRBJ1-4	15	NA	TGTGCCAGCAGCCAGGTCGAGGCATATAATGAAAAACTGTTTTTT	CASSQVEAYNEKLFF
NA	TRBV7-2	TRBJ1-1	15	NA	TGTGCCAGCAGCTTACGAGGACCCTCGAACACTGAAGCTTTCTTT	CASSLRGPSNTEAFF
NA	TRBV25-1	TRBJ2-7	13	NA	TGTGCCAGCAGTCCCAATCAAAGGGCCGAGCAGTACTTC	CASSPNQRAEQYF
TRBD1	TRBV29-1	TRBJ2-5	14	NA	TGCAGCGTTGTATTGGACAGGCGCCAAGGGACCCAGTACTTC	CSVVLDRRQGTQYF
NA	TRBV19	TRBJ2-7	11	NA	TGTGCCGCGGGACCTTCAGGGAGCAGGAACTTC	CAAGPSGSRNF
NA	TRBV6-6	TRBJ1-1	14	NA	TGTGCCAGCAGCCCGGGACTACCAAACACTGAAGCTTTCTTT	CASSPGLPNTEAFF
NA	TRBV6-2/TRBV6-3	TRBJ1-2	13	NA	TGTGCCAGCAGTAAGGACGGAGGCTATGGCTACACCTTC	CASSKDGGYGYTF
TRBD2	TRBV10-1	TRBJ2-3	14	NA	TGCGCCAGCTCCTTAGCGGGAGAACCAGATACGCAGTATTTT	CASSLAGEPDTQYF
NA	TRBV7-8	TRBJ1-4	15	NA	TGTGCCAGCAGCTTAGTAAGGGGTTCTAATGAAAAACTGTTTTTT	CASSLVRGSNEKLFF
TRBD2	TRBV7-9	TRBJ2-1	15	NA	TGTGCCAGCAGAGAAACGGGGGGGATTCGCAATGAGCAGTTCTTC	CASRETGGIRNEQFF
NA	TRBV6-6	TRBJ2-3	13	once	TGTGCCAGCAGCCAGCGGGGCACAGATACGCAGTATTTT	CASSQRGTDTQYF
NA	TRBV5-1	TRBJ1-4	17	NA	TGCGCCAGCAGCTTGGGACAAGAGGGAGCAACTAATGAAAAACTGTTTTTT	CASSLGQEGATNEKLFF
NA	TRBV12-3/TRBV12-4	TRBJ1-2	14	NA	TGTGCCAGCAGAACCACAGGACCTCGGTATGGCTACACCTTC	CASRTTGPRYGYTF
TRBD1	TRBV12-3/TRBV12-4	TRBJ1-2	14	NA	TGTGCCAGCAGTAAAGACAGGGGGCGTTATGGCTACACCTTC	CASSKDRGRYGYTF
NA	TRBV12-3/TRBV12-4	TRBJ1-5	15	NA	TGTGCCAGCAGTTTATTTTCCGGAGACAATCAGCCCCAGCATTTT	CASSLFSGDNQPQHF
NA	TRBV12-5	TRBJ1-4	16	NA	TGTGCTAGTGGTTTCAGCCCAGAGGAGGGGTTTGAAAAACTGTTTTTT	CASGFSPEEGFEKLFF
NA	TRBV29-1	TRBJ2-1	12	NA	TGCAGCGTTGAACGCAGAGACAATGAGCAGTTCTTC	CSVERRDNEQFF
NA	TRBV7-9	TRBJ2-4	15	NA	TGTGCCAGCAGCTTAGATCTCGGGGCCAAAAACATTCAGTACTTC	CASSLDLGAKNIQYF
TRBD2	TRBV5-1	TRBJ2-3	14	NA	TGCGCCAGCAGCTTGTTTACTAGCGGAAATACGCAGTATTTT	CASSLFTSGNTQYF
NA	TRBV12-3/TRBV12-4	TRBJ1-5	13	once	TGTGCCAGCAGTCGGACAGTAGATCAGCCCCAGCATTTT	CASSRTVDQPQHF
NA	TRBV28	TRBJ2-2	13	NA	TGTGCCAGCAGCCGACATAACACCGGGGAGCTGTTTTTT	CASSRHNTGELFF
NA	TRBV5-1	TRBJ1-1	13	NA	TGCGCCAGCAGCTTGTTGGGGAGCACTGAAGCTTTCTTT	CASSLLGSTEAFF
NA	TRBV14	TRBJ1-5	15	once	TGTGCCAGCAGCCAAGAAGGGGCCCTCAATCAGCCCCAGCATTTT	CASSQEGALNQPQHF
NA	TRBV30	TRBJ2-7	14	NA	TGTGCCTGGAGTTTCCTTCCGGAGCTCAACGAGCAGTACTTC	CAWSFLPELNEQYF
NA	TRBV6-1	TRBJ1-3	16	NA	TGTGCCAGCACCGCAGGGACTCCATTCTCTGGAAACACCATATATTTT	CASTAGTPFSGNTIYF
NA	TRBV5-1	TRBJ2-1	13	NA	TGCGCCAGCAAGGTCCTGGCCTCCGATGAGCAGTTCTTC	CASKVLASDEQFF
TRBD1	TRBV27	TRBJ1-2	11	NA	TGTGCCACCCGACAGGGGTATGGCTACACCTTC	CATRQGYGYTF
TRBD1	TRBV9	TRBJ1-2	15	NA	TGTGCCAGCAGCGACGGGGCAGGGGGGTTCTATGGCTACACCTTC	CASSDGAGGFYGYTF
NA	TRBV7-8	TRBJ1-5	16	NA	TGTGCCAGCAGCTTAGGCGTGGGCGCCTCCAATCAGCCCCAGCATTTT	CASSLGVGASNQPQHF